This T cell receptor (beta chain) was captured in a study of T cell repertoires in ileal Crohn's disease. Overall study context: All patients had surgery for stricturing (about 60%) or penetrating (roughly 39%) disease.

This clone was recorded only once. TCRdb's table, derived via immunoSEQ multiplex PCR, lists solely in-frame clones and lacks some. In the table there are over 25,000 clones, about 82% of which are singletons. Material for sequencing was ileal tissue. The source of this sequence is an adult with Crohn's disease.

As DNA, the CDR3 is TGCGCCAGCAGGGGGACTAGCGGGAGGTACGAGCAGTACTTC. Protein sequence: CASRGTSGRYEQYF. The chain has TRBV10-1 and TRBJ2-7, with TRBD2 identical over 15 bases. The CDR3 is 14 residues long. The ends lost 6 bases at V and 4 bases at J; junction bases unmatched: 1. Looked up from germline, CDR1 is WNHNN and CDR2 is SYGVQD (reference sequence).